The present TCR beta chain was sequenced within a study of T cells in Graves' hyperthyroidism and ophthalmopathy. Study-level results: Separation of ophthalmopathy from stable hyperthyroidism was achieved by a 13 V-J model.

Amplification of TCR beta CDR3 regions used RNA as the template. HTBI primers were employed in a first-round RT-PCR of the TCR CDR3. TCRdb called the multiplex PCR reads again in MiXCR, with one record for every CDR3 protein. Among about 460,000 distinct CDR3 sequences listed, approximately 23% were seen once. This clonotype was recorded many times. Its antigen is still unknown. Active moderate-to-severe ophthalmopathy, Clinical Activity Score at least 3, NOSPECS at least 4, under 3 months' duration. Uncontrolled infections, other autoimmune diseases, pregnancy or lactation led to exclusion of patients. Diagnoses used clinical symptoms, serum thyroxine and TRAb, thyroid ultrasound and orbital computed tomography. The sample taken for sequencing was blood. The origin of this receptor is a woman in her sixties or seventies with Graves' ophthalmopathy.

Written as DNA, the CDR3 is TGTGCCAGCAGTTACCGAACTAGCGACTACAATGAGCAGTTCTTC. Protein: CASSYRTSDYNEQFF. The V call is TRBV6-2 or TRBV6-3, the J call TRBJ2-1, with 7 positions matching TRBD2. CDR1 MNHEY and CDR2 SVGEGT come from the germline V gene. The CDR3 runs to 15 residues. Unmatched junction bases numbered 4, after V lost 2 bases and J lost 3 bases.